This TCR beta chain was obtained from a study of preoperative IRX-2 immunotherapy in early breast cancer. TCRdb's copy holds only in-frame clones and misses some; the assay was immunoSEQ multiplex PCR. The profile shows under 4,000 clones, 75% to 85% of them singletons. V shed 7 bases and J shed 2 bases, with 27 bases lying between them. This CDR3 has 19 amino acids. Germline CDR1 SGHNT, CDR2 YENEEA. Treatment noted: preoperative locoregional IRX-2 cytokine immunotherapy. This phase Ib study tested locoregional IRX-2 cytokine immunotherapy given before surgery. The rearrangement links TRBV11-3 to TRBJ1-5, with D possibly being TRBD1 (6 bases). This TCR was sampled from a human donor with breast cancer. The sample in question was tumor tissue, obtained after IRX-2 immunotherapy. The CDR3 coding sequence is TGTGCCAGCATCCGACGGGGACACGGATGTTTTTATGGCAATCAGCCCCAGCATTTT. This codes for CASIRRGHGCFYGNQPQHF.